The TCR beta chain under discussion was sequenced for a study of shared clonotypes between healthy human individuals. Study conclusions and caveats: Sequencing depth was predicted to influence how clonotypes are shared among donors. About 5% was the fraction of naive CD4 clonotypes found shared across a few donors.

A deep-level run was used for the assay. Produced via immunoSEQ multiplex PCR; TCRdb's table is partial and in-frame only. The table records 950,000 to 1,300,000 clones, roughly 80% of them present only once. V was pared by 1 base and J by 2 bases, with 9 bases between. Germline loops: CDR1 SGHNT, CDR2 YYREEE (reference sequence). This CDR3 is 14 amino acids long. This clone has only one observation. Its antigen remains unknown. The identical CDR3 is also encoded by other nucleotide sequences in the sample. Sequenced: memory CD4+ T cells sorted from blood. Subset defined: CD45RA-negative fraction. The TCR was taken from a man between 18 and 29 years old in good health. The rearrangement links TRBV5-4 to TRBJ2-5; no definite D call. The CDR3 sequence: CASSLIGPQETQYF. DNA for the CDR3: TGTGCCAGCAGCTTGATTGGACCTCAAGAGACCCAGTACTTC.